This T cell receptor (beta chain) was found in a study of blood T cell repertoires in COVID-19. Across the whole study: T cells, B-cell-depleted T cells, or PBMCs supplied cDNA or gDNA.

In regard to this clone: The sample contains more than one DNA sequence encoding this CDR3.

As processed by the authors: Cell counts per sample came from amplifying reference gene primers. Profiling relied on immunoSEQ multiplex PCR, and the TCRdb table lists in-frame clones only, not all of them. That table is the source of V, J and clone size, and D and trimming were worked out from the DNA. Of 200,000 to 250,000 clones listed, around 83% are singletons. Between the trimmed V and J ends, which lost 3 bases and 0 bases, there was a span of 7 bases. The germline V gene has CDR1 SGHTA and CDR2 FQGTGA. The CDR3 totals 14 residues. Seattle cases were enrolled at active infection and followed longitudinally.

The gene calls are TRBV7-3 and TRBJ2-3; D perhaps matches TRBD2 (5 bases). This TCR derives from a woman of 80 years or more with COVID-19, enrolled during active disease. Sequenced input: peripheral blood. DNA for the CDR3: TGTGCCAGCAGCTTGACGGGGAGCACAGATACGCAGTATTTT. Amino acid sequence: CASSLTGSTDTQYF.